This T cell receptor beta chain originates from a study of blood T cell repertoires in COVID-19. Study summary: The study drew acute and convalescent COVID-19 samples from the United States, Italy and Spain. Sample material is recorded as cDNA or gDNA derived from T cells, B-cell-depleted T cells, or PBMCs.

Original methodology: Reference gene primer amplification yielded estimated nucleated cell counts. Libraries were prepared by immunoSEQ multiplex PCR; TCRdb keeps only in-frame clonotypes and omits some of them. V, J and clone size reflect that table, while D and trimming were determined from the DNA. Of 20,000 to 25,000 clones listed, around 80% are singletons. There are 15 residues in the CDR3. V usage is TRBV1 and J usage is TRBJ2-7; the table gives TRBD2 as D, unverified against the DNA. TRBV1 is described as a pseudogene. This TCR was recovered from a man aged 60 to 69 with active COVID-19. Sequencing was performed on peripheral blood. CDR3 sequence reads: CTSSLPTSGSYEQYF. CDR3 bases: TGCACCAGCAGCCTTCCGACTAGCGGGAGCTACGAGCAGTACTTC.